This is a list of T cell receptor beta chains from one sample in a study of radiotherapy plus CTLA-4 blockade in lung cancer. Repertoires were generated with immunoSEQ multiplex PCR, while TCRdb's copy carries only in-frame clones and drops some. The sample has around 63,000 clones, 70% to 80% seen once; the top ten hold approximately 15%. The starting material was peripheral blood, obtained from a patient treated with radiotherapy plus ipilimumab. These receptors all come from a human donor with non-small cell lung cancer whose response to radiotherapy plus ipilimumab could not be evaluated. Some clones in this sample may be carry-over from other donors' samples. Each CDR3 is given with its conserved first and last residue. The order of the fields is CDR3 length, V gene, clone size, D gene, J gene, CDR3 DNA, CDR3 protein. A D gene is named only where the DNA matches it firmly. Only some rows state a clone size, as once, few, many or a class for expanded clones.

>15|TRBV19|.|.|TRBJ1-5
TGTGCCAGCCACCGACTAGGACCTCCGGGGGAGCCCCAGCATTTT
CASHRLGPPGEPQHF
>13|TRBV7-2|.|TRBD2|TRBJ2-3
TGTGCCAGCAGCTTAGTCGGGGGGGATACGCAGTATTTT
CASSLVGGDTQYF
>17|TRBV11-2|once|.|TRBJ1-2
TGTGCCAGCAGCTCCCCGGGACGACGGATGGAGCGGGCTGGCTACACCTTC
CASSSPGRRMERAGYTF
>15|TRBV5-1|.|.|TRBJ1-4
TGCGCCAGCAGCTTCGACAGGCGGTTTAATGAAAAACTGTTTTTT
CASSFDRRFNEKLFF
>15|TRBV4-1|.|.|TRBJ2-3
TGCGCCAGCAGCCAAGTTAACGGGCCGGGGGATACGCAGTATTTT
CASSQVNGPGDTQYF
>11|TRBV6-6|.|.|TRBJ2-7
TGTGCCAGCAGTACCCAGAACGAGCAGTACTTC
CASSTQNEQYF
>13|TRBV6-5|.|.|TRBJ1-1
TGTGCCAGCAGTTACGCGGAGAACACTGAAGCTTTCTTT
CASSYAENTEAFF
>14|TRBV6-1|.|.|TRBJ2-7
TGTGCCAGCAGTGAAGGTGGAGGGAGCTACGAGCAGTACTTC
CASSEGGGSYEQYF
>14|TRBV27|few|.|TRBJ2-2
TGTGCCAGCAGTATTTCCCGGGGAGCCGGGGAGCTGTTTTTT
CASSISRGAGELFF
>13|TRBV10-3|few|.|TRBJ1-5
TGTGCCATCAGAGGAGGTCTCAATCAGCCCCAGCATTTT
CAIRGGLNQPQHF
>14|TRBV7-3|.|TRBD2|TRBJ2-1
TGTGCCAGCAGCTATAGGCGGGAGGACAATGAGCAGTTCTTC
CASSYRREDNEQFF
>13|TRBV28|medium-sized|.|TRBJ2-1
TGTGCCAGCAGCCGGACAGAAAACAATGAGCAGTTCTTC
CASSRTENNEQFF
>14|TRBV6-5|.|.|TRBJ1-2
TGTGCCAGCAGTTACCGTCAGGGGATCTATGGCTACACCTTC
CASSYRQGIYGYTF
>13|TRBV5-4|.|.|TRBJ1-2
TGTGCCAGCAGCTTGCAGGGAGGGTACGGCTACACCTTC
CASSLQGGYGYTF
>13|TRBV27|.|TRBD1|TRBJ1-1
TGTGCCAGCAGTCAAGCAGGGGGCACTGAAGCTTTCTTT
CASSQAGGTEAFF
>13|TRBV9|.|TRBD1|TRBJ1-3
TGTGCCAGCAGCGCCCGACAGGGGGACACCATATATTTT
CASSARQGDTIYF
>15|TRBV27|.|.|TRBJ1-5
TGTGCCAGCAGTGGGACGGGACTTAGCAATCAGCCCCAGCATTTT
CASSGTGLSNQPQHF
>12|TRBV28|.|.|TRBJ1-1
TGTGCCAGCAGTTCGTGGAACACTGAAGCTTTCTTT
CASSSWNTEAFF
>14|TRBV29-1|.|.|TRBJ1-2
TGCAGCGTTGAAGTGATCGGGGTGGGCTATGGCTACACCTTC
CSVEVIGVGYGYTF
>12|TRBV29-1|.|TRBD1|TRBJ1-2
TGCAGCGCCACCCAGGGGGCGGATGGCTACACCTTC
CSATQGADGYTF
>15|TRBV6-6|.|.|TRBJ1-1
TGTGCCAGCAGTCTACAGGGTCCTTTGAACACTGAAGCTTTCTTT
CASSLQGPLNTEAFF
>17|TRBV6-1|.|TRBD2|TRBJ2-1
TGTGCCAGCAGTGACCCTAGCGGGGGCACTTCCTTGAATGAGCAGTTCTTC
CASSDPSGGTSLNEQFF
>14|TRBV27|.|.|TRBJ1-5
TGTGCCAGCAGTTTATTGGGAGGCAATCAGCCCCAGCATTTT
CASSLLGGNQPQHF
>16|TRBV7-6|few|.|TRBJ2-3
TGTGCCAGCAGCTTAGCTGGGGGGGGCCCCACAGATACGCAGTATTTT
CASSLAGGGPTDTQYF
>16|TRBV28|few|TRBD1|TRBJ1-2
TGTGCCAGCAGTTTTGGGGTGGGGCAGGGGGCAAATGGCTACACCTTC
CASSFGVGQGANGYTF
>18|TRBV30|.|TRBD1|TRBJ1-2
TGTGCCTGGAGCGGGCCCTGGGACAGGGGACATACTAACTATGGCTACACCTTC
CAWSGPWDRGHTNYGYTF
>14|TRBV2|once|TRBD1|TRBJ2-5
TGTGCCAGCAGTTGGGGGACAGGGCGAGAGACCCAGTACTTC
CASSWGTGRETQYF
>20|TRBV9|.|.|TRBJ2-2
TGTGCCAGCAGCCCTCTATTGACAGCTACCTTCCACACGAACACCGGGGAGCTGTTTTTT
CASSPLLTATFHTNTGELFF
>18|TRBV7-9|.|TRBD1|TRBJ1-6
TGTGCCAGCAGCTTAGCAGGGTCCACCGGGACAGGGGCGTCACCCCTCCACTTT
CASSLAGSTGTGASPLHF
>16|TRBV4-1|.|TRBD2|TRBJ2-3
TGCGCCAGCAGCCGAGAGGAGCGGGGGGGCACAGATACGCAGTATTTT
CASSREERGGTDTQYF
>12|TRBV28|few|.|TRBJ1-2
TGTGCCACCTACGACAGAAACTATGGCTACACCTTC
CATYDRNYGYTF
>16|TRBV6-5|.|.|TRBJ1-4
TGTGCCAGCAGTTACTCGATCAGGCTTGAGGGTGAAAAACTGTTTTTT
CASSYSIRLEGEKLFF
>13|TRBV29-1|.|.|TRBJ1-5
TGCAGCGTTCGGGGGGTTACGGGGCAGCCCCAGCATTTT
CSVRGVTGQPQHF
>15|TRBV2|.|.|TRBJ1-5
TGTGCCAGCAGTGAAGCCAGGGGAGTGGGTCAGCCCCAGCATTTT
CASSEARGVGQPQHF
>15|TRBV6-1|.|TRBD1|TRBJ1-1
TGTGCCAGCACTGAGCTTCCGGGACAGGGTGCTGAAGCTTTCTTT
CASTELPGQGAEAFF
>15|TRBV15|.|.|TRBJ2-1
TGTGCCACCAGCAGAGGTCTAGCGCGCTACAATGAGCAGTTCTTC
CATSRGLARYNEQFF
>15|TRBV7-3|few|TRBD1|TRBJ1-3
TGTGCCAGCAGCCTACTGGGACAGGCTGGAAACACCATATATTTT
CASSLLGQAGNTIYF
>13|TRBV7-7|.|TRBD2|TRBJ2-5
TGTGCTAGCAGCAAGGAGGGAGGGGAGACCCAGTACTTC
CASSKEGGETQYF
>17|TRBV2|.|.|TRBJ1-5
TGTGCCAGCAGTGCGGGAGGGGGAGGGATCGTCAATCAGCCCCAGCATTTT
CASSAGGGGIVNQPQHF
>15|TRBV19|few|TRBD1|TRBJ2-7
TGTGCCAGTAGTATAGTTGGGACAGGGGCCTACGAGCAGTACTTC
CASSIVGTGAYEQYF
>12|TRBV2|.|.|TRBJ1-2
TGTGCCAGCATATACAGCAACTATGGCTACACCTTC
CASIYSNYGYTF
>15|TRBV6-5|.|TRBD1|TRBJ1-2
TGTGCCAGCAGTTACGTCGGGACAGGGGAGTATGGCTACACCTTC
CASSYVGTGEYGYTF
>14|TRBV6-1|.|TRBD1|TRBJ1-2
TGTGCCAGCATCCGGACAGGGGGCGCCTATGGCTACACCTTC
CASIRTGGAYGYTF
>12|TRBV5-1|.|.|TRBJ2-7
TGCGCCAGCAGCGCGGGCCACTACGAGCAGTACTTC
CASSAGHYEQYF
>13|TRBV19|.|.|TRBJ2-5
TGTGCCAGTAGTATACCCGGGGGTGAGACCCAGTACTTC
CASSIPGGETQYF
>18|TRBV5-1|.|.|TRBJ1-6
TGCGCCAGCAGTCCGGGGACTTTCCTTAGCTCCTATAATTCGCCCCTCCACTTT
CASSPGTFLSSYNSPLHF
>14|TRBV4-1|.|.|TRBJ1-1
TGCGCCAGCAGCCAAGTGGGTCGGAGCACTGAAGCTTTCTTT
CASSQVGRSTEAFF
>16|TRBV9|.|.|TRBJ1-6
TGTGCCAGCAGCGTAGTCCCGAGCTCCTATAATTCACCCCTCCACTTT
CASSVVPSSYNSPLHF
>15|TRBV9|few|TRBD1|TRBJ1-2
TGTGCCAGCAGCGTAGACCCTACAGGGGAGTCCGGCTACACCTTC
CASSVDPTGESGYTF
>15|TRBV4-3|.|.|TRBJ1-3
TGCGCCAGCAGCCCAAACCAGGGGCATGGAAACACCATATATTTT
CASSPNQGHGNTIYF